A selection of T cell receptor beta chains follows, all from one sample in a study of blood T cells in healthy people across ages. TCRdb re-called the 5' RACE reads with MiXCR, one entry per CDR3 protein. The sample shows some 690,000 distinct CDR3 sequences, 22% of them seen only once. The specimen was blood. The source is a man aged 65 to 79 in good health. Both conserved end residues are part of each CDR3. A D gene is named only where the DNA matches it firmly. Expanded clones get a size class; other rows say once, few or many, or leave the size out.

>NA|TRBJ2-1|few|TRBV6-2/TRBV6-3
TGTGCCAGCAGTTACGGCGGGGATTTTTACAATGAGCAGTTCTTC
CASSYGGDFYNEQFF
>NA|TRBJ2-4|few|TRBV29-1
TGCAGCGCCGCAGACTTAGCCAAAAACATTCAGTACTTC
CSAADLAKNIQYF
>NA|TRBJ2-1|NA|TRBV28
TGTGCCAGCAGCACTTTTACGGAGAAGGGAGTCTCCCGCTACAATGAGCAGTTCTTC
CASSTFTEKGVSRYNEQFF
>NA|TRBJ2-7|NA|TRBV27
TGTGCCAGCAGTAGTTGGGGGACAGCGGACTACTACGAGCAGTACTTC
CASSSWGTADYYEQYF
>NA|TRBJ2-1|few|TRBV5-6
TGTGCCAGCAGCTTGATCGGGGCCTCCTACAATGAGCAGTTCTTC
CASSLIGASYNEQFF
>NA|TRBJ1-2|NA|TRBV5-1
TGCGCCAGCAGCTCAAATCAGGGAGGCTATGGCTACACCTTC
CASSSNQGGYGYTF
>NA|TRBJ1-5|few|TRBV7-8
TGTGCCAGCAGCTTAGAATTCCTGAATCAGCCCCAGCATTTT
CASSLEFLNQPQHF
>NA|TRBJ2-4|many|TRBV18
TGTGCCAGCTCACTATACCAGGAAAACATTCAGTACTTC
CASSLYQENIQYF
>TRBD2|TRBJ2-1|once|TRBV24-1
TGTGCCACCAGTGATCGCAAAGGGACTAGCGGGAGTAAGAATGAGCAGTTCTTC
CATSDRKGTSGSKNEQFF
>NA|TRBJ2-3|NA|TRBV20-1
TGCAGTGCCCCCGACGATGGGGAGACCCAGTACTTT
CSAPDDGETQYF
>TRBD1|TRBJ1-4|NA|TRBV30
TGTGCCTGGAGTCCATACGAAACAGGGGGCGGTGAAAAACTGTTTTTT
CAWSPYETGGGEKLFF
>TRBD1|TRBJ2-7|NA|TRBV5-6
TGTGCCAGCAGCCTCATTGGACAGGTCGGCCACGAGCAGTACTTC
CASSLIGQVGHEQYF
>NA|TRBJ1-2|NA|TRBV20-1
TGCAGTGCTGAACGACAGACCTATGGCTACACCTTC
CSAERQTYGYTF
>NA|TRBJ2-3|many|TRBV20-1
TGCAGTGCTAGACTCGTCGGGGCTAGGGGGGATACGCAGTATTTT
CSARLVGARGDTQYF
>NA|TRBJ1-2|NA|TRBV7-9
TGTGCCAGCAGCTCCGACCACGGCTACACCTTC
CASSSDHGYTF
>TRBD2|TRBJ2-1|few|TRBV15
TGTGCCACCAGCAGAGATCTGGGACTAGCGGGAGGTTCCTACAATGAGCAGTTCTTC
CATSRDLGLAGGSYNEQFF